This T cell receptor beta chain emerged from a study of cytomegalovirus exposure and HLA in healthy donors. With 7 bases removed from V and 5 bases from J, the gap between germline ends came to 14 bases. CDR1 is SQVTM, CDR2 ANQGSEA, per germline. The CDR3 contains 12 residues. 13 Jbeta primers and 60 Vbeta primers were used for the PCR. Generated by immunoSEQ multiplex PCR, the TCRdb table keeps only in-frame clones and is missing some. The sample carries fewer than 250,000 clones, 70% to 90% recorded once. The chain couples TRBV29-1 to TRBJ2-5, with D perhaps TRBD2 (6 bases). The source of this sequence is a man younger than 40 in good health and CMV-seronegative. The specimen was PBMCs. CDR3 DNA: TGCAGCGCTATTCCGGGGGTGGAGACCCAGTACTTC. It encodes CSAIPGVETQYF.